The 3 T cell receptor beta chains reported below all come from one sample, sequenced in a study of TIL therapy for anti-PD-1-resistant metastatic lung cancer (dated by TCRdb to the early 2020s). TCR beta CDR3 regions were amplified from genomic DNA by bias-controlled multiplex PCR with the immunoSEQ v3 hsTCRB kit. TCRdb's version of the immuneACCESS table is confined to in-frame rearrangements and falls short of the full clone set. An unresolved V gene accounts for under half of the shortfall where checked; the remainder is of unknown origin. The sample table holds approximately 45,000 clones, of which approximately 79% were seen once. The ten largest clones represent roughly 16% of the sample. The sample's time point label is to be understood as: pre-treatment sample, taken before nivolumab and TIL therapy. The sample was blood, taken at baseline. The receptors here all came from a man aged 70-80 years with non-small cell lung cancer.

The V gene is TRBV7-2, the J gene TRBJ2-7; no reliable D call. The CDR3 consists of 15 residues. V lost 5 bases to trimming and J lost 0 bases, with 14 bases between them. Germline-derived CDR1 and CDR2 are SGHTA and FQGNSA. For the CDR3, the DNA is TGTGCCAGCAGCCCTCACTGGTTTCCCTCCTACGAGCAGTACTTC. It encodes CASSPHWFPSYEQYF.

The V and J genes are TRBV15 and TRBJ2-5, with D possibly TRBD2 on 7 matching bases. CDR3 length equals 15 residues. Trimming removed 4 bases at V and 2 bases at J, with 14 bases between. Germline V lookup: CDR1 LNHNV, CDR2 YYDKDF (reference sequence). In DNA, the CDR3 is TGTGCCACCAGCAAGTACAGGGAGGGACAAGAGACCCAGTACTTC. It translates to CATSKYREGQETQYF.

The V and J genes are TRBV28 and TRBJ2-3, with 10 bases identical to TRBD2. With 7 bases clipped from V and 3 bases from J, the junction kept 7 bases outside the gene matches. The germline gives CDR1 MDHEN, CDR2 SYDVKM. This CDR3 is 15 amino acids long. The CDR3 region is CASIGTSVKTDTQYF. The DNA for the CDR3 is TGTGCCAGCATAGGGACTAGCGTAAAGACAGATACGCAGTATTTT.